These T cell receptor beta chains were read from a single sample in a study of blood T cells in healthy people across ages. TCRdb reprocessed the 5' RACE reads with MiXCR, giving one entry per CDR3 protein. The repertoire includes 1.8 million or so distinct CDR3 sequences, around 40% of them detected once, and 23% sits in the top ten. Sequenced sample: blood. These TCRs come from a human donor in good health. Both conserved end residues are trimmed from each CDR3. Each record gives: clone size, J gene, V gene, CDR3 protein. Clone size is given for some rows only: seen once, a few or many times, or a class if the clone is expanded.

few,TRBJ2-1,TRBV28,ASSRLAGPYNEQF
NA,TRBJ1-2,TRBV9,ASSVGAGGPYYGYT
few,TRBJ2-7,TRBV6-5,ASSYRPPQRGSGYEQY
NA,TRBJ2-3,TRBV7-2,ASSPSRQRGPRSTDTQY
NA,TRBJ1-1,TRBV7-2,ASSLGTGGYYTEAF
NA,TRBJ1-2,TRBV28,ASSPLGTGRENT
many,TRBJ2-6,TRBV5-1,ASSLLAGANVLT
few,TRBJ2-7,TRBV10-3,AISESPGQIYEQY
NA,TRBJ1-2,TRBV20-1,SAQLTSGEGYGYT
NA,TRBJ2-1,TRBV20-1,SAREPSGGVNEQF
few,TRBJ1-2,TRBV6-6,ASSHIGQGGFYT
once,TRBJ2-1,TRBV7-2,ASSVVFGNEQF
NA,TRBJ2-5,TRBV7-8,ASSLIGGPGTGGETQY
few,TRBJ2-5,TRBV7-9,ASSLNYPDLETQY
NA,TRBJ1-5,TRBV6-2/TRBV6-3,ASSYLENQPQH
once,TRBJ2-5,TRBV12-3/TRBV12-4,ASRLSARCTKQY
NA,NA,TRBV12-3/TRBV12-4,ASSSLGRVRDEQY
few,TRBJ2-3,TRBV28,ASSLRGLGGTDTQY
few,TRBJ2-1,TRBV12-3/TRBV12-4,ATSPVAHNEQF
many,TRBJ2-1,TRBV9,ASSAQLAGRLYNEQF
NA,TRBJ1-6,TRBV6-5,ASSRGTGRMGSPLH
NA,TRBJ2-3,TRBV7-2,ASSRPDGVGTDTQY
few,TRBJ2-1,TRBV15,ATSKGLAGMINSYNEQF
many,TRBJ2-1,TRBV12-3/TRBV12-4,ASTGGSYNEQF
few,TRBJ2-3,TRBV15,ATSRVPGSTDTQY
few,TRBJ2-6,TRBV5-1,ASSLRNSGANVLT
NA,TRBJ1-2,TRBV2,ASSTGTGFGYT
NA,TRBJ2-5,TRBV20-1,STRGAGGSGGAGHQETQY
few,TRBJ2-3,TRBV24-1,ATSEGTVGDTQY
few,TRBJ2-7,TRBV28,ASRNRGFYEQY
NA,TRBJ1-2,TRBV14,ASSQVSAFGYGYT
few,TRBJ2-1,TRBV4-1,ASSQAVALSSYNEQF
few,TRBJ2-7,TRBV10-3,AISDSGEDYEQY
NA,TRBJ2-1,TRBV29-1,SSAAGLAYNEQF
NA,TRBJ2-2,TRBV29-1,SGAKDTGELF
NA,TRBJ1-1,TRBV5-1,ASSLDRAENTEAF
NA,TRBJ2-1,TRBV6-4,ASSHIPGNEQF
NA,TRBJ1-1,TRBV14,ASSQLRKTEAF
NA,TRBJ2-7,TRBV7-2,ASSKETSYYEQY
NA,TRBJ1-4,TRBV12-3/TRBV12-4,ASLRTGEHGKLF
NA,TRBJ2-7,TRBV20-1,SARGIFSYEQY
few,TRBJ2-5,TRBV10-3,AISEGTGAIQETQY
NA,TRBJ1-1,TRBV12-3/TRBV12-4,ASSPAGPRVTEAF
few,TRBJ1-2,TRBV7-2,ASQYRAGLGYT